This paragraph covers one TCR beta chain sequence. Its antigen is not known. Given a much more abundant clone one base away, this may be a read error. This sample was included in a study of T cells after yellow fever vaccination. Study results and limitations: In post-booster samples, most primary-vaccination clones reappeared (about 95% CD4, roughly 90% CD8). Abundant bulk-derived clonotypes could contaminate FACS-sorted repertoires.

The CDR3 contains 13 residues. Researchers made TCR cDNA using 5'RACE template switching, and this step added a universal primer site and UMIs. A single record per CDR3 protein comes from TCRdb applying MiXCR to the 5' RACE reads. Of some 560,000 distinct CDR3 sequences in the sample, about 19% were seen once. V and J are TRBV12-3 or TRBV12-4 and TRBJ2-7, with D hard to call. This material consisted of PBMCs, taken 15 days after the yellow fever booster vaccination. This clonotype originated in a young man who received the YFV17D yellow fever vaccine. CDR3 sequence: CASNGPISYEQNF. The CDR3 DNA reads TGTGCCAGCAATGGGCCGATCTCCTACGAGCAGAACTTC.